This T cell receptor beta chain was sequenced for a study of shared clonotypes between healthy human individuals. Overall study: The cohort had a couple of women and a few men, ages 18 to 49. General study results and limits: Limited genetic and exposure-history diversity came from having few donors.

About this clone itself: The antigen is not known.

The length of the CDR3 is 15 residues. The germline gives CDR1 MRHNA, CDR2 SNTAGT. V lost 2 bases, J lost 0 bases, and 2 bases stayed unmatched. The team ran DNA from unsorted PBMCs on ten immunoSEQ deep assay plates for sequencing. Method: immunoSEQ multiplex PCR; TCRdb's copy keeps in-frame clones and lacks some. The sample has under 600,000 clones, roughly 79% seen once. Donors, healthy HIV-negative adults, lacked recent acute infections or vaccinations. This rearrangement joins TRBV6-4 to TRBJ2-3, with 7 bases lining up with TRBD2. The sequencing input was PBMCs. This sequence was found in a woman between 40 and 50 years old in good health. Some clones in this sample may be carry-over from other donors' samples. CDR3 nucleotide sequence: TGTGCCAGCAGTGACGGGGGAGGGAGCACAGATACGCAGTATTTT. As protein: CASSDGGGSTDTQYF.